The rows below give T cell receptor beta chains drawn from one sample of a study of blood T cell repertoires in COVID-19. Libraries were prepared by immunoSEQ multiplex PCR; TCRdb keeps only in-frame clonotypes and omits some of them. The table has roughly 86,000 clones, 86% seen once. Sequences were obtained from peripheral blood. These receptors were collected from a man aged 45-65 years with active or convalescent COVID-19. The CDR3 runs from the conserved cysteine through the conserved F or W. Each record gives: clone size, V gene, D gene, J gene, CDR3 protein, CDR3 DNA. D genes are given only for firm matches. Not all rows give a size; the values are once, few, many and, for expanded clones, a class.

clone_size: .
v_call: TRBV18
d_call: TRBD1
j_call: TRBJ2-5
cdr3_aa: CASSDQRGQQETQYF
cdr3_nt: TGTGCCAGCTCCGATCAGAGGGGGCAGCAAGAGACCCAGTACTTC

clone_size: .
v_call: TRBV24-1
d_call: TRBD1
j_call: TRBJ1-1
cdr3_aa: CATSDPQGGAFF
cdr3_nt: TGTGCCACCAGTGACCCACAGGGGGGAGCTTTCTTT

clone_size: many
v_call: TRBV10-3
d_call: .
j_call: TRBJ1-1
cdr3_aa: CAIRQGSLVSEAFF
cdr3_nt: TGTGCCATCAGACAGGGTTCTTTGGTCTCTGAAGCTTTCTTT

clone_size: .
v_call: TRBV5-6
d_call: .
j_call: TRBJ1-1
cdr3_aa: CASSLRGGTEAFF
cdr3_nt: TGTGCCAGCAGCTTGAGGGGTGGCACTGAAGCTTTCTTT

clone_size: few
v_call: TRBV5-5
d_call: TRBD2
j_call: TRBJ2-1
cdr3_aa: CASSSLLAGGYNEQFF
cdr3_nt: TGTGCCAGCAGCTCCTTACTAGCGGGGGGCTACAATGAGCAGTTCTTC

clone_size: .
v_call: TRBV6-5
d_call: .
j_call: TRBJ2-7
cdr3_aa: CASSLRGYEQYF
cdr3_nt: TGTGCCAGCAGTTTGAGAGGGTACGAGCAGTACTTC

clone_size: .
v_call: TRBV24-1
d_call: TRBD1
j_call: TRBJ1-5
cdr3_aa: CATQGQGANQPQHF
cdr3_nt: TGTGCCACCCAAGGACAGGGGGCGAATCAGCCCCAGCATTTT

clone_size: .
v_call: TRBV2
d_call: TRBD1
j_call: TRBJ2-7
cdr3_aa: CASSRDSTYEQYF
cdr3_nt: TGTGCCAGCAGTAGGGACAGTACCTACGAGCAGTACTTC

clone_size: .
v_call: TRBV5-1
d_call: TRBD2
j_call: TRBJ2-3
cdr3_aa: CASSPGTSGMADTQYF
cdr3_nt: TGCGCCAGCAGCCCAGGGACTAGCGGGATGGCAGATACGCAGTATTTT

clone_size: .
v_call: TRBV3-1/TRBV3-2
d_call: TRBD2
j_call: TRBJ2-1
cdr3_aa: CASSQTSGGAHEQFF
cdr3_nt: TGTGCCAGCAGCCAGACTAGCGGGGGGGCCCATGAGCAGTTCTTC

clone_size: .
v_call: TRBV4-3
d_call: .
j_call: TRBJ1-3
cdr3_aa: CASSQEAQPTSGNTIYF
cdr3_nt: TGCGCCAGCAGCCAAGAGGCACAACCAACCTCTGGAAACACCATATATTTT

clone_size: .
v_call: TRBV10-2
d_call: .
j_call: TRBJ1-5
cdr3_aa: CASSGTPNSNQPQHF
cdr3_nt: TGCGCCAGCAGTGGGACACCCAATAGCAATCAGCCCCAGCATTTT

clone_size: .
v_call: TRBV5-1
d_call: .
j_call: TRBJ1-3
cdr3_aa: CASSLVTGPGNTIYF
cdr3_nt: TGCGCCAGCAGCTTGGTTACAGGGCCGGGAAACACCATATATTTT

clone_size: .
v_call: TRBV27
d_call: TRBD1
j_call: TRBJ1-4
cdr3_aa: CASADRGQAKLFF
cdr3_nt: TGTGCCAGCGCGGACAGGGGGCAAGCAAAACTGTTTTTT

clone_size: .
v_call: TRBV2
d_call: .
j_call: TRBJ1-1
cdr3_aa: CASLSGGNTEAFF
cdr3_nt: TGTGCCAGCTTATCGGGAGGGAACACTGAAGCTTTCTTT

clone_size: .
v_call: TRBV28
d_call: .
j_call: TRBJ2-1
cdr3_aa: CASLAPGSYNEQFF
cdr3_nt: TGTGCCAGCCTAGCCCCCGGATCCTACAATGAGCAGTTCTTC

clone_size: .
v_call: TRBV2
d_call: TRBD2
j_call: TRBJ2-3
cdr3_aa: CASSPRASGATDTQYF
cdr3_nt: TGTGCCAGCAGTCCCCGGGCGAGCGGGGCCACAGATACGCAGTATTTT

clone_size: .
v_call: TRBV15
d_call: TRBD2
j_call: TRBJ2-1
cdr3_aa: CATSMGLAGGNEQFF
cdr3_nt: TGTGCCACCAGCATGGGACTAGCGGGGGGCAATGAGCAGTTCTTC

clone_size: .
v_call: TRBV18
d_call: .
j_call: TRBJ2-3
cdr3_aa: CASSRGQITDTQYF
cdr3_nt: TGTGCCAGCTCCCGTGGGCAGATCACAGATACGCAGTATTTT

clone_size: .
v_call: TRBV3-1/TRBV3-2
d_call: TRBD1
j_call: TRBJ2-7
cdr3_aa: CASSQDRAGQGFPEQYF
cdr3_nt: TGTGCCAGCAGCCAAGATCGGGCCGGACAGGGGTTCCCCGAGCAGTACTTC